Presented here are 31 T cell receptor beta chains from one specimen sequenced in a study of cytomegalovirus exposure and HLA in healthy donors. PCR used 60 Vbeta primers and 13 Jbeta primers. TCRdb's table, derived via immunoSEQ multiplex PCR, lists solely in-frame clones and lacks some. The sample has approximately 110,000 clones, around 79% seen once; the top ten hold around 4.2%. Sequenced material: PBMCs. The receptors derive from a woman aged 40 to 49 in good health and CMV-seronegative.

The chain carries TRBV6-1 and TRBJ2-5, with TRBD2 matching over 13 bases. This CDR3 is 15 amino acids long. V shed 3 bases and J 5 bases; nucleotides not matched to a gene: 3. Germline V gene lookup returns CDR1 MNHNS and CDR2 SASEGT. The CDR3 sequence: CASSEQTSGGETQYF. In nucleotides, the CDR3 is TGTGCCAGCAGTGAGCAGACTAGCGGGGGGGAGACCCAGTACTTC.

The rearrangement joins TRBV19 to TRBJ1-2; the match to TRBD1 covers 7 bases. Germline V gene lookup returns CDR1 LNHDA and CDR2 SQIVND (reference sequence). The ends lost 3 bases at V and 7 bases at J; junction bases unmatched: 11. CDR3 size: 15 residues. CDR3 amino acids: CASSMGTAHGSGYTF. CDR3 DNA sequence: TGTGCCAGTAGTATGGGGACAGCCCACGGGAGTGGCTACACCTTC.

This rearrangement joins TRBV2 to TRBJ2-5, with 12 bases identical to TRBD2. Unmatched junction bases numbered 3, after V lost 5 bases and J lost 2 bases. Germline values: CDR1 SNHLY, CDR2 FYNNEI. The CDR3 runs 15 residues. CDR3 nucleotides: TGTGCCAGCAGTCGGACTAGCGGGGAACAAGAGACCCAGTACTTC. It specifies CASSRTSGEQETQYF.

The chain uses TRBV7-2 and TRBJ1-1, with TRBD1 as a possible D gene (5 bases). Germline V gene lookup returns CDR1 SGHTA and CDR2 FQGNSA. Trimming left V 1 base short and J 2 bases short, with 11 bases between. The CDR3 has 15 amino acids. Written as DNA, the CDR3 is TGTGCCAGCAGCTTAGTGGGCCAGGGCAACACTGAAGCTTTCTTT. Its translation is CASSLVGQGNTEAFF.

This chain uses TRBV4-2 with TRBJ2-1; 8 positions match TRBD2. Germline V gene sequence: CDR1 LGHNA, CDR2 YNFKEQ. Trimming took 5 bases from V and 5 from J; bases not matched to a gene: 14. CDR3 length: 17 amino acids. CDR3 loop: CASSGENGLAGHNEQFF. Written as DNA, the CDR3 is TGTGCCAGCAGCGGGGAAAACGGGCTAGCGGGTCACAATGAGCAGTTCTTC.

The V and J genes are TRBV19 and TRBJ2-1; 8 nucleotides agree with TRBD2. V shed 3 bases and J 4 bases; nucleotides not matched to a gene: 8. Germline CDR1 LNHDA, CDR2 SQIVND (reference sequence). This CDR3 has 16 residues. This chain's CDR3 is CASSIWVAGPYNEQFF. The CDR3 region has the DNA TGTGCCAGTAGTATTTGGGTAGCGGGGCCATACAATGAGCAGTTCTTC.

The chain uses TRBV6-5 and TRBJ1-1; 7 nucleotides line up with TRBD1. This CDR3 has 14 amino acids. Germline values: CDR1 MNHEY, CDR2 SVGAGI. The V segment lost 2 bases and the J segment 7 bases; nucleotides outside the gene matches: 7. CDR3 residues: CASSYIRGQGEAFF. Written as DNA, the CDR3 is TGTGCCAGCAGTTACATTAGGGGGCAGGGTGAAGCTTTCTTT.

This chain joins TRBV27 and TRBJ2-5; possible D gene TRBD1, 6 bases. The CDR3 covers 15 residues. CDR1 is MNHEY and CDR2 is SMNVEV in the germline V gene (reference sequence). Trimming shortened V by 2 bases and J by 2 bases, and 12 bases separated the two germline ends. This CDR3 reads CASSLETGRQETQYF. DNA of the CDR3: TGTGCCAGCAGTTTAGAGACAGGTAGACAAGAGACCCAGTACTTC.

This chain connects TRBV10-3 to TRBJ1-1, with D maybe TRBD1 (6 bases). Germline assignment: CDR1 ENHRY and CDR2 SYGVKD. V lost 3 bases, J lost 3 bases, and 11 bases lay in between. The length of the CDR3 is 14 residues. The CDR3: CAISETGLDTEAFF. CDR3 coding DNA: TGTGCCATCAGTGAAACAGGGTTGGACACTGAAGCTTTCTTT.

This chain uses TRBV6-6 with TRBJ1-4; TRBD1 aligns across 7 bases. This CDR3 contains 14 residues. Per germline, CDR1 MNHNY and CDR2 SVGAGI (reference sequence). Germline trimming cut 5 bases from V and 9 bases from J; bases unmatched to any gene: 9. The CDR3, as DNA: TGTGCCAGCAGTAATACAGGGGAAGTGAAAAAACTGTTTTTT. Its translation is CASSNTGEVKKLFF.

This chain connects TRBV7-9 to TRBJ2-5; TRBD1 matches 8 bases. Germline V gives CDR1 SEHNR, CDR2 FQNEAQ (reference sequence). J was trimmed by 5 bases and V by 4 bases; bases with no gene match: 9. The CDR3 contains 15 residues. CDR3: CASSYGQGVLETQYF. CDR3 in DNA: TGTGCCAGCAGCTACGGACAGGGTGTGTTGGAGACCCAGTACTTC.

The V and J genes are TRBV6-1 and TRBJ1-5, with D unclear. V was pared by 2 bases and J by 7 bases, with 9 bases between. CDR1 MNHNS and CDR2 SASEGT come from the germline V gene. This CDR3 has 13 residues. CDR3 nucleotide sequence: TGTGCCAGCAGTGAACAGTTGAACCAGCCCCAGCATTTT. Residues: CASSEQLNQPQHF.

The CDR3 DNA reads as TGTGCCATCCAGGGGGTGGAGACCCAGTACTTC. Protein sequence: CAIQGVETQYF. The chain couples TRBV2 to TRBJ2-5; 7 nucleotides line up with TRBD1. Germline V gene data show CDR1 as SNHLY and CDR2 as FYNNEI. The CDR3 extends over 11 amino acids. V trimming: 10 bases; J trimming: 5 bases; junction bases outside the gene matches: 4.

The chain has TRBV11-2 and TRBJ2-5; D might be TRBD2 (6 bases). Germline CDR1 and CDR2: SGHAT and FQNNGV. The CDR3 loop spans 13 amino acids. V was clipped by 5 bases and J by 5 bases, with 12 bases between them. Here the CDR3 reads CASSIPGLETQYF. CDR3 nucleotides: TGTGCCAGCAGCATACCGGGACTCGAGACCCAGTACTTC. Supplemented by reference TRBV11-2 and TRBJ2-5, the full variable domain reads EAGVAQSPRYKIIEKRQSVAFWCNPISGHATLYWYQQILGQGPKLLIQFQNNGVVDDSQLPKDRFSAERLKGVDSTLKIQPAKLEDSAVYLCASSIPGLETQYFGPGTRLLVL.

V usage is TRBV27 and J usage is TRBJ2-1, with D perhaps matching TRBD1 (8 bases). The ends were cut back, 5 bases at V and 14 bases at J, with 25 bases in the middle. The CDR3 is made up of 15 amino acids. Looked up from germline, CDR1 is MNHEY and CDR2 is SMNVEV (reference sequence). Here the CDR3 DNA reads TGTGCCAGCAGTCCGCGGGACAGGCTCAAAGGGAGGGAGTTCTTC. It yields the protein CASSPRDRLKGREFF.

In the case of this clone: One junction end disagrees with the germline gene, perhaps due to a read error. The chain joins TRBV7-9 to TRBJ1-1, with TRBD1 as a possible D gene (6 bases). Germline lookup yields CDR1 SEHNR and CDR2 FQNEAQ (reference sequence). This CDR3 comprises 16 residues. The CDR3: CSSTSSPDSWGTEAFF. The CDR3 bases are TGTTCCAGCACCTCATCGCCGGACAGCTGGGGCACTGAAGCTTTCTTT.

This clone has just a few counts. CDR3 sequence: CASSPAGANYGYTF. As DNA, the CDR3 is TGTGCCAGCAGCCCGGCTGGAGCTAACTATGGCTACACCTTC. The chain carries TRBV5-4 and TRBJ1-2; no reliable D call. The CDR3 has 14 residues. Germline V gives CDR1 SGHNT, CDR2 YYREEE (reference sequence). V lost 4 bases and J lost 0, with 10 bases in between. Filled out from reference TRBV5-4 and TRBJ1-2, the complete variable domain reads ETGVTQSPTHLIKTRGQQVTLRCSSQSGHNTVSWYQQALGQGPQFIFQYYREEENGRGNFPPRFSGLQFPNYSSELNVNALELDDSALYLCASSPAGANYGYTFGSGTRLTVV.

In DNA, the CDR3 is TGTGCCAGCAGGTCGGACAGTCCCTACGAGCAGTACTTC. Its protein is CASRSDSPYEQYF. The rearrangement links TRBV25-1 to TRBJ2-7, with D perhaps TRBD1 (6 bases). Germline-derived CDR1 and CDR2 are MGHDK and SYGVNS. The germline V and J ends were trimmed by 6 bases and 2 bases, with 11 bases remaining between them. CDR3 size: 13 residues.

This chain links TRBV2 with TRBJ1-2; TRBD1 matches 7 bases. The V and J ends lost 1 base and 7 bases, in that order; junction bases with no gene match: 6. Germline V lookup: CDR1 SNHLY, CDR2 FYNNEI. The CDR3 covers 14 residues. The CDR3: CASSEGRRGAGYTF. The CDR3 nucleotides are TGTGCCAGCAGTGAAGGTCGCAGGGGGGCTGGCTACACCTTC.

There are a few counts of this clone. This chain connects TRBV9 to TRBJ2-1; weak D call: TRBD2 (6 bases). Germline-derived CDR1 and CDR2 are SGDLS and YYNGEE. V lost 0 bases and J 0 bases, leaving 19 bases between the germline ends. The CDR3 runs to 19 residues. CDR3 nucleotide sequence: TGTGCCAGCAGCGTAGCTCTGTTTGATAGCGGCAACTCCTACAATGAGCAGTTCTTC. Its translation: CASSVALFDSGNSYNEQFF.

Only a few counts were recorded for this clone. The chain combines TRBV4-1 with TRBJ1-5; D not resolved. CDR1 and CDR2 (germline): MGHRA, YSYEKL. V lost 0 bases and J lost 2, with 5 bases in between. The CDR3 runs 14 residues. The CDR3 DNA reads TGCGCCAGCAGCCAAGATCAGGGCAATCAGCCCCAGCATTTT. Its protein is CASSQDQGNQPQHF.

This chain uses TRBV7-3 with TRBJ2-3; no firm D call. The CDR3 consists of 13 residues. CDR1 is SGHTA and CDR2 is FQGTGA in the germline V gene. The ends were cut back, 2 bases at V and 0 bases at J, with 3 bases in the middle. CDR3 sequence: CASSLASTDTQYF. CDR3 DNA: TGTGCCAGCAGCTTAGCGAGCACAGATACGCAGTATTTT.

This chain links TRBV14 with TRBJ1-2; TRBD1 matches at 9 bases. Germline CDR1 reads SGHDN; CDR2 reads FVKESK. The J segment lost 5 bases and the V segment lost 5 bases, leaving 12 bases of the junction unmatched. This CDR3 is built from 16 residues. The CDR3 region is CASSAPGTGFGYGYTF. CDR3 DNA: TGTGCCAGCAGCGCCCCCGGGACAGGGTTTGGGTATGGCTACACCTTC.

The chain employs TRBV4-2 and TRBJ1-3; the D is unclear. Per germline, CDR1 LGHNA and CDR2 YNFKEQ. The V end was cut by 0 bases, the J end by 0 bases, with 6 bases between. CDR3 size: 15 residues. The CDR3 DNA follows: TGTGCCAGCAGCCAAGACCCCATCTCTGGAAACACCATATATTTT. As protein: CASSQDPISGNTIYF.

The genes are TRBV30 and TRBJ2-1; 11 nucleotides align to TRBD2. The V gene end was trimmed by 5 bases and the J gene end by 9 bases; junction bases not matched to a gene: 15. The CDR3 is 16 amino acids. The germline V gene has CDR1 GTSNPN and CDR2 SVGIG (reference sequence). The CDR3 region is CAWGRVRLAGRVEQFF. CDR3 bases: TGTGCCTGGGGCCGAGTGAGACTAGCGGGAAGGGTTGAGCAGTTCTTC.

This clone was recorded a few times. The chain joins TRBV2 to TRBJ1-2; possible D gene TRBD1, 6 bases. V gave up 3 bases and J gave up 7 bases, with 18 bases separating them. Germline loops: CDR1 SNHLY, CDR2 FYNNEI. This CDR3 is built from 15 residues. The CDR3 loop reads CASSEEDSPAVGYTF. The CDR3 DNA is TGTGCCAGCAGTGAGGAGGACAGCCCCGCGGTTGGCTACACCTTC.

The chain combines TRBV9 with TRBJ2-7; 8 bases are a match to TRBD2. Looked up from germline, CDR1 is SGDLS and CDR2 is YYNGEE. The CDR3 length is 12 residues. V lost 5 bases and J lost 7; bases outside the gene matches: 5. The chain's CDR3 is CASSAGGEEQYF. CDR3 DNA sequence: TGTGCCAGCAGTGCCGGGGGGGAAGAGCAGTACTTC.

For this clone: At one end the junction does not follow the germline gene, possibly because of a read error. This chain uses TRBV11-2 with TRBJ2-7; 8 positions match TRBD1. This CDR3 contains 14 residues. From germline, CDR1 is SGHAT and CDR2 FQNNGV. CDR3 nucleotide sequence: TGTGCCAGCAACTTAAGGGGACAGGACTACGAGCAGTACTTC. This translates into CASNLRGQDYEQYF. Using reference TRBV11-2 and TRBJ2-7 for the parts outside the CDR3, the full variable domain is EAGVAQSPRYKIIEKRQSVAFWCNPISGHATLYWYQQILGQGPKLLIQFQNNGVVDDSQLPKDRFSAERLKGVDSTLKIQPAKLEDSAVYLCASNLRGQDYEQYFGPGTRLTVT.

The V call is TRBV7-2, the J call TRBJ1-1, with a weak D call TRBD1 (5 bases). The length of the CDR3 is 15 residues. Per germline, CDR1 SGHTA and CDR2 FQGNSA. The V and J ends lost 5 bases and 6 bases respectively, with 19 bases between them. The CDR3 nucleotides are TGTGCCAGCAGCGGGGTCAGGGTTGTTGTGGCTGAAGCTTTCTTT. This translates into CASSGVRVVVAEAFF.

V gene TRBV2 combines with J gene TRBJ2-5, with 14 bases matching TRBD2. The length of the CDR3 is 14 residues. The trim removed 8 bases at V and 5 bases at J, leaving 4 bases unmatched. Looked up from germline, CDR1 is SNHLY and CDR2 is FYNNEI. The CDR3 sequence is CASGTSGSLETQYF. The CDR3 nucleotides are TGTGCCAGCGGGACTAGCGGGAGTCTGGAGACCCAGTACTTC.

This sequence joins TRBV4-1 and TRBJ1-2; no firm D call. The V gene's germline CDR1 is MGHRA and CDR2 YSYEKL. This CDR3 comprises 15 residues. Deletions cut 2 bases from V and 0 bases from J, with 10 bases between. CDR3 loop: CASSQWTGPNYGYTF. DNA for the CDR3: TGCGCCAGCAGCCAATGGACTGGACCTAACTATGGCTACACCTTC.